The clone carrying this T cell receptor beta chain occurred a few times. The target antigen is unknown. This record comes from a study of blood T cells in healthy people across ages. Broader study findings: A greater number of naive CD4+ cells and higher diversity distinguished long-lived donors from aged donors.

The CDR3 has 11 residues. V dropped 0 bases and J dropped 13 bases, with 7 bases sitting between them. With a J-beta primer mix and a sample-barcoded 5' primer, a second PCR ran 7 to 11 cycles. TCRdb analysed the 5' RACE reads with MiXCR anew, one entry per CDR3 protein. The sample yields about 640,000 distinct CDR3 sequences, 58% seen once. The V call is TRBV12-3 or TRBV12-4, the J call TRBJ2-1; D gene unclear. Sequencing used blood. The TCR comes from a man between 60 and 75 years old in good health. DNA for the CDR3: TGTGCCAGCAGTTTAGCGGGGTTTCAGTTCTTC. It specifies CASSLAGFQFF.